The rows below give T cell receptor beta chains drawn from one sample of a study of shared clonotypes between healthy human individuals. Data came from immunoSEQ multiplex PCR; TCRdb stores just in-frame clones and leaves some out. Of 730,000 or so clones listed, around 72% were seen once; the top ten hold approximately 2%. Input material: memory CD4+ T cells sorted from blood. The source of these receptors is a woman in her 30s in good health. The CDR3 runs from the conserved cysteine through the conserved F or W. The D gene is left open where the match is weak. A clone size is listed for some rows: how often the clone was seen (once, few, many), or a class if it is expanded.

V gene	J gene	D gene	clone size	CDR3 DNA	CDR3 protein
TRBV5-8	TRBJ2-7	.	once	TGTGCCAGCAGCGAGGTTGGGGGTCTTCGCGAGCAGTACTTC	CASSEVGGLREQYF
TRBV28	TRBJ1-5	.	.	TGTGCCAGCAGTTTATTGTCAGGGTCCCTCAATCAGCCCCAGCATTTT	CASSLLSGSLNQPQHF
TRBV7-9	TRBJ2-1	TRBD1	few	TGTGCCAGCAGCTCTCGGACAGGGGTCGGGCTTGAGCAGTTCTTC	CASSSRTGVGLEQFF
TRBV18	TRBJ1-4	.	.	TGTGCCAGCTCACCACTTAATAATGAAAAACTGTTTTTT	CASSPLNNEKLFF
TRBV19	TRBJ1-2	.	.	TGTGCCAGTAGTCTCCCAGGGGCCAGTTCCGGCTACACCTTC	CASSLPGASSGYTF
TRBV7-9	TRBJ2-3	TRBD2	.	TGTGCCAGCAGACCTATAGCGGGAGGGCGCACAGATACGCAGTATTTT	CASRPIAGGRTDTQYF
TRBV19	TRBJ1-5	TRBD1	.	TGTGCCAGTAGAGAAGGGGGCCAGAACAATCAGCCCCAGCATTTT	CASREGGQNNQPQHF
TRBV28	TRBJ2-2	.	many	TGTGCCAGCAAAGTAGGGGGGTCCGACACCGGGGAGCTGTTTTTT	CASKVGGSDTGELFF
TRBV9	TRBJ2-3	.	many	TGTGCCAGCAGCTTCTCGTTAGCGGCCACAGATACGCAGTATTTT	CASSFSLAATDTQYF
TRBV6-5	TRBJ2-3	TRBD2	.	TGTGCCAGCAGTTACGGGTTAGCGGGAATAGATACGCAGTATTTT	CASSYGLAGIDTQYF
TRBV4-1	TRBJ1-1	.	.	TGCGCCAGCAGCCAAGCTGGAGGGAGAGTCACTGAAGCTTTCTTT	CASSQAGGRVTEAFF
TRBV18	TRBJ1-4	.	.	TGTGCCAGCTCACCCATGGCAACTAATGAAAAACTGTTTTTT	CASSPMATNEKLFF
TRBV7-9	TRBJ2-7	TRBD1	.	TGTGCCAGCAGCCCCAAAATTGGACAGGGTTCCTACGAGCAGTACTTC	CASSPKIGQGSYEQYF
TRBV19	TRBJ2-1	TRBD2	.	TGTGCCAGTAGTAGGTCTAGCGGGAGCTACTACAATGAGCAGTTCTTC	CASSRSSGSYYNEQFF
TRBV29-1	TRBJ1-2	.	.	TGCAGCGTTGGGGCGGAGGGCTATGGCTACACCTTC	CSVGAEGYGYTF
TRBV14	TRBJ2-6	.	.	TGTGCCAGCAGCCAAGAGGGGATTTCCTCTGGGGCCAACGTCCTGACTTTC	CASSQEGISSGANVLTF
TRBV28	TRBJ1-4	.	.	TGTGCCAGCAATTTGGGAAATGAAAAACTGTTTTTT	CASNLGNEKLFF
TRBV30	TRBJ2-7	.	few	TGTGCCTGGACTGGACAGTCCTACGAGCAGTACTTC	CAWTGQSYEQYF
TRBV7-2	TRBJ2-1	.	.	TGTGCCAGCAGCTTAGCGTACTACAATGAGCAGTTCTTC	CASSLAYYNEQFF
TRBV9	TRBJ2-3	TRBD1	once	TGTGCCAGCAGCGTAGGGGGACAGCCTGTACTCACAGATACGCAGTATTTT	CASSVGGQPVLTDTQYF
TRBV7-2	TRBJ1-1	.	.	TGTGCCAGCAGCCACTACAGGGTGGACACTGAAGCTTTCTTT	CASSHYRVDTEAFF
TRBV2	TRBJ1-1	.	.	TGTGCCAGCAGTGTAGCATCCTCACAGGGAGAAGCTTTCTTT	CASSVASSQGEAFF
TRBV7-9	TRBJ2-7	TRBD2	.	TGTGCCAGCAGCCTCTCCGGTAGCGGGAGGTCCTACGAGCAGTACTTC	CASSLSGSGRSYEQYF
TRBV30	TRBJ1-4	.	.	TGTGCCTGGTCTTCGAAGGGTCGAACTAATGAAAAACTGTTTTTT	CAWSSKGRTNEKLFF